This T cell receptor (beta chain) came from a study of T cells in localized non-small cell lung cancer. Study-level results: Adjacent lung had a median 57 of the 100 largest tumor clones.

Of note for this clone: Its antigen remains unidentified.

The protocol was immunoSEQ multiplex PCR, while the TCRdb copy is restricted to in-frame clones and leaves out a portion. The data show some 64,000 clones, almost 90% seen once. The CDR3 covers 17 residues. V was pared by 4 bases and J by 0 bases, with 16 bases between. CDR1 and CDR2 (germline): SGHRS, YFSETQ. The sample here was peripheral blood, taken before any cancer treatment. This receptor was identified in a woman aged 35-75 years with stage I lung adenocarcinoma. The chain carries TRBV5-1 and TRBJ2-2, with D perhaps matching TRBD2 (5 bases). In nucleotides, the CDR3 is TGCGCCAGCAGCCCCTCGGTGGGAGACACGAACACCGGGGAGCTGTTTTTT. Translating it yields CASSPSVGDTNTGELFF.